This T cell receptor beta chain was sequenced during a study of CD8+CD57+ T cells in acquired aplastic anemia. For the study at large: Recorded DNA amounts for sorted CD4+ and CD8+ cells had an average of 3.2 ug. Healthy-donor CD4+ cells averaged roughly 11 million reads. Study-wide results and caveats: Common to patients and controls were 25 to 30 CD8+ CDR3 sequences. Statistical testing detected no significant gap in CD8+ Simpson's diversity between patients and controls.

For this clonotype: What it binds is unknown.

According to the study, genomic DNA was the template for TCR beta VDJ and CDR3 profiling. TCRdb reprocessed the reads via MiXCR and lists one record per CDR3 protein. The table records 150,000 to 200,000 distinct CDR3 sequences, around 60% of them present only once. Unmatched junction bases numbered 5, after V lost 3 bases and J lost 0 bases. The length of the CDR3 is 16 residues. This chain links TRBV12-3 or TRBV12-4 with TRBJ2-3; 8 bases match TRBD1. Sequencing was performed on sorted CD4+, CD8+, or CD8+CD57+ T cells (not recorded which) from PBMCs. The source of this sequence is a human donor in good health. The CDR3 loop reads CASSFLRDRSTDTQYF. The DNA for the CDR3 is TGTGCCAGCAGTTTCCTAAGGGACAGGAGCACAGATACGCAGTATTTT.